This T cell receptor beta chain was captured in a study of Tregs in tolerant kidney transplant recipients. As for the study in general: Recipients received nonmyeloablative bone marrow transplants from related graft donors, with transient mixed chimerism. The study, taken as a whole, reports: Tregs expanded with activated donor B cells seemed most donor-specific. Changing PCR primers prevented nucleotide comparison between some patients' samples. Few patients were studied, so findings need validation in larger groups.

The protocol was immunoSEQ multiplex PCR, while the TCRdb copy is restricted to in-frame clones and leaves out a portion. Of thousands of clones in the sample, around a third were seen once. The V end lost 5 bases, the J end lost 2 bases, and 11 bases lay between the germline ends. Germline assignment: CDR1 MNHNS and CDR2 SASEGT. This CDR3 is built from 14 residues. After 6 days with irradiated graft donor PBMCs, CFSE-labeled recipient PBMCs were FACS-sorted. Worth noting for this clone: Its cognate antigen is unknown.

Sample: CD8+ T cells from blood cultured with allogeneic cells, taken before the transplant. The sequence was collected from a human patient who received a combined kidney and bone marrow transplant. V usage is TRBV6-1 and J usage is TRBJ2-3, with a possible D match to TRBD2 (6 bases). This CDR3 reads CASSYQRVTDTQYF. DNA for the CDR3: TGTGCCAGCAGTTATCAGCGGGTCACAGATACGCAGTATTTT.